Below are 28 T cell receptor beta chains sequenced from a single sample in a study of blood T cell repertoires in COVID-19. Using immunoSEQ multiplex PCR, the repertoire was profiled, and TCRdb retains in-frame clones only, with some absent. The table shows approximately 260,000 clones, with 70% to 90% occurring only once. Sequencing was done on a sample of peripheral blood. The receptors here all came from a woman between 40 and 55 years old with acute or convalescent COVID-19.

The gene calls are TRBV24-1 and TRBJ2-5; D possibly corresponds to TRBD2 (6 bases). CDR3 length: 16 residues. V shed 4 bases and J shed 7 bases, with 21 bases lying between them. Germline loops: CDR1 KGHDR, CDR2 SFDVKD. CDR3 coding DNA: TGTGCCACCAGTGACCCAGGACCAGGGCTCGGGGGGACCCAGTACTTC. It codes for CATSDPGPGLGGTQYF.

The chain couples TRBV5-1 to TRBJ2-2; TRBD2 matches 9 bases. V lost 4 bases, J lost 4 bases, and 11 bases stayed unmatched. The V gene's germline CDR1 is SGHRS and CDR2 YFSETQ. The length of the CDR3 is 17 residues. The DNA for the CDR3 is TGCGCCAGCAGCCCCTCGACTAATAGCGGGGGCACCGGGGAGCTGTTTTTT. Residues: CASSPSTNSGGTGELFF.

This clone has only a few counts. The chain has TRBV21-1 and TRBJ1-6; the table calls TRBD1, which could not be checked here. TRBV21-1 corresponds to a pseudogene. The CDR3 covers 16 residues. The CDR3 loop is CASSTLQGTGNSPLHF. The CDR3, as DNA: TGTGCCAGCAGCACCCTCCAGGGGACAGGGAATTCACCCCTCCACTTT.

CDR3 protein: CASSSTGGKVAEAFF. The CDR3 nucleotides are TGTGCCAGTAGTTCGACAGGGGGGAAAGTGGCTGAAGCTTTCTTT. This chain connects TRBV19 to TRBJ1-1; 9 bases are shared with TRBD1. Germline V gene data show CDR1 as LNHDA and CDR2 as SQIVND (reference sequence). Trimming at V came to 5 bases and at J to 6 bases, leaving 10 bases not matched to a gene. The length of the CDR3 is 15 residues.

The CDR3 sequence: CASTKDRFRGNTIYF. DNA for the CDR3: TGTGCCAGCACCAAAGACAGGTTTAGGGGGAACACCATATATTTT. The chain is built from TRBV16 and TRBJ1-3; tentative D call: TRBD1 (6 bases). The CDR3 sequence is 15 residues long. V was cut by 7 bases and J by 7 bases, with 20 bases left in between. The germline gives CDR1 KGHSY, CDR2 FQNENV. The variable domain in full, completed from reference TRBV16 and TRBJ1-3, reads GEEVAQTPKHLVRGEGQKAKLYCAPIKGHSYVFWYQQVLKNEFKFLISFQNENVFDETGMPKERFSAKCLPNSPCSLEIQATKLEDSAVYFCASTKDRFRGNTIYFGEGSWLTVV.

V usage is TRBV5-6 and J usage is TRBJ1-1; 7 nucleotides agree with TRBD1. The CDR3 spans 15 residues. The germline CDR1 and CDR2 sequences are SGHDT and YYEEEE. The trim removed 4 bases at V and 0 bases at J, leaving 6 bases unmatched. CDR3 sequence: CASSGTALMNTEAFF. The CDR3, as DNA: TGTGCCAGCAGCGGGACAGCTCTAATGAACACTGAAGCTTTCTTT.

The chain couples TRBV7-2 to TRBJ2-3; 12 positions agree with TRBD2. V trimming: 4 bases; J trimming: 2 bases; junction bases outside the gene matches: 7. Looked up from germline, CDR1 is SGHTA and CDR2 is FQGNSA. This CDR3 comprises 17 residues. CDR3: CASSYRTSGVNTDTQYF. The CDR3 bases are TGTGCCAGCAGCTACCGGACTAGCGGGGTGAACACAGATACGCAGTATTTT.

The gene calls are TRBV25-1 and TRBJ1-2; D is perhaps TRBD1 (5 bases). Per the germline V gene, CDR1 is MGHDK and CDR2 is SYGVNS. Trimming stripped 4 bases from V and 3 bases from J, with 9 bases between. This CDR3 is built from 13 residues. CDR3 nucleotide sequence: TGTGCCAGCAGTGGTGGCAGGGACTATGGCTACACCTTC. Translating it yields CASSGGRDYGYTF.

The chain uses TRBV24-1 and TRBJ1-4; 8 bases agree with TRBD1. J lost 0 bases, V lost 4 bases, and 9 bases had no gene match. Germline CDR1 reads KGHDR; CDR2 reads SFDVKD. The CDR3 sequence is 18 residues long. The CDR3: CATSDRQGSTTTNEKLFF. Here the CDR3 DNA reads TGTGCCACCAGTGACCGACAGGGGTCTACAACAACTAATGAAAAACTGTTTTTT.

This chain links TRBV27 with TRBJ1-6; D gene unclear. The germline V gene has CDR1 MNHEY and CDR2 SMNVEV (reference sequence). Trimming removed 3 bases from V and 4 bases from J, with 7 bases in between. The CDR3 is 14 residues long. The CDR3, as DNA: TGTGCCAGCAGTTTTGGGCAGTATAATTCACCCCTCCACTTT. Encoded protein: CASSFGQYNSPLHF.

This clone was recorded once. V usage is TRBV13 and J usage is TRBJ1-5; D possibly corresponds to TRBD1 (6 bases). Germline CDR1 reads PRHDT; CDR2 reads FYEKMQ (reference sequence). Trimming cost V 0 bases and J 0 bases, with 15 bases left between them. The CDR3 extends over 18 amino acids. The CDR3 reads CASSLGPLGQYSNQPQHF. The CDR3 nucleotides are TGTGCCAGCAGCTTAGGACCTTTGGGACAATATAGCAATCAGCCCCAGCATTTT.

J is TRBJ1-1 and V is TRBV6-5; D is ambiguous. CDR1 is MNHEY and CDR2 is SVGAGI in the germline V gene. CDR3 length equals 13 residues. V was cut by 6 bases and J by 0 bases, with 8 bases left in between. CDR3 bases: TGTGCCAGCAGGAGGGTCGTGAACACTGAAGCTTTCTTT. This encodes CASRRVVNTEAFF.

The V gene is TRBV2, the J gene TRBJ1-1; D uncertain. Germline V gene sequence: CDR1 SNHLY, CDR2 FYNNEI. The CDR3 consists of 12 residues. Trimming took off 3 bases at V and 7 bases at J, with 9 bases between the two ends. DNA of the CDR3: TGTGCCAGCAGTGAGTTGCGTTTTGAAGCTTTCTTT. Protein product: CASSELRFEAFF.

CDR3 sequence: CASRTRGAETQYF. The CDR3 DNA reads as TGTGCCAGCAGGACTCGGGGGGCCGAGACCCAGTACTTC. The chain uses TRBV11-1 and TRBJ2-5; TRBD2 is a possible D gene (7 bases). Trimming removed 6 bases from V and 5 bases from J, with 13 bases in between. The CDR3 has 13 amino acids. Germline V CDR1 and CDR2: SGHAT, FQDESV (reference sequence).

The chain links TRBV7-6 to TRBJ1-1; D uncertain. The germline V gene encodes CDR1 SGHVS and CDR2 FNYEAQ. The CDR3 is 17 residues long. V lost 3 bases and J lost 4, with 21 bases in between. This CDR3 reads CASSLNPGIYLSTEAFF. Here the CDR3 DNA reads TGTGCCAGCAGCTTGAACCCCGGGATCTATTTGAGCACTGAAGCTTTCTTT.

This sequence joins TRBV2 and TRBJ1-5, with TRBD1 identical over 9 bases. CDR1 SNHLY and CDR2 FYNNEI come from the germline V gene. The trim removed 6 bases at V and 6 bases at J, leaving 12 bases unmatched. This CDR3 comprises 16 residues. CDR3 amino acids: CASRPGRDRVTQPQHF. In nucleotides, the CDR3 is TGTGCCAGCAGACCAGGCCGGGACAGGGTAACTCAGCCCCAGCATTTT.

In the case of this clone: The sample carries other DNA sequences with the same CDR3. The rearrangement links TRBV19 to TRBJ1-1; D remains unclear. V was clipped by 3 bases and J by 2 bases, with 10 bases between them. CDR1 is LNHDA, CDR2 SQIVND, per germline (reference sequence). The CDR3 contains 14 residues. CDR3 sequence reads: CASSIGQRNTEAFF. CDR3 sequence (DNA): TGTGCCAGTAGTATTGGGCAGAGAAACACTGAAGCTTTCTTT.

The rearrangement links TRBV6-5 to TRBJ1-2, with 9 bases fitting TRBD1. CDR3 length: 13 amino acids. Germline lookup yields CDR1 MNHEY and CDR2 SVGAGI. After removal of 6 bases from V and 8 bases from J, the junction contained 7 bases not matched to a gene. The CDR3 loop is CASRAGTGIGYTF. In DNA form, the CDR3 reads TGTGCCAGCAGAGCCGGGACAGGGATAGGCTACACCTTC.

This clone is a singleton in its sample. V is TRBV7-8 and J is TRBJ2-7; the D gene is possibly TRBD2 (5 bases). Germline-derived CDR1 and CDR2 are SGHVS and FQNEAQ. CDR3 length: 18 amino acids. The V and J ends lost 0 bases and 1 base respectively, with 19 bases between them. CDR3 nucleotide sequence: TGTGCCAGCAGCTTAGCGTCCGGGGTCAACAAGGGATCCTACGAGCAGTACGTC. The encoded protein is CASSLASGVNKGSYEQYV.

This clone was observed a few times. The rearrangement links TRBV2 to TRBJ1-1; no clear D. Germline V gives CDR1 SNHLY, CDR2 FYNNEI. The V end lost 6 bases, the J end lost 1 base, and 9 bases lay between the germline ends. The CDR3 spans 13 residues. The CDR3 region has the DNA TGTGCCAGCAGGACGACACCGAACACTGAAGCTTTCTTT. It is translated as CASRTTPNTEAFF. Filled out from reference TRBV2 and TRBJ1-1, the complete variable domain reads EPEVTQTPSHQVTQMGQEVILRCVPISNHLYFYWYRQILGQKVEFLVSFYNNEISEKSEIFDDQFSVERPDGSNFTLKIRSTKLEDSAMYFCASRTTPNTEAFFGQGTRLTVV.

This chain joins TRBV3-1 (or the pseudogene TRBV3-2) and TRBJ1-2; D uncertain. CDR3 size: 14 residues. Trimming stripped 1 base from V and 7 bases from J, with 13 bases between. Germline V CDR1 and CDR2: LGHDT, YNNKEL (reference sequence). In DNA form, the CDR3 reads TGTGCCAGCAGCCAAGTCTCTGGGCAAGTTGGCTACACCTTC. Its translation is CASSQVSGQVGYTF.

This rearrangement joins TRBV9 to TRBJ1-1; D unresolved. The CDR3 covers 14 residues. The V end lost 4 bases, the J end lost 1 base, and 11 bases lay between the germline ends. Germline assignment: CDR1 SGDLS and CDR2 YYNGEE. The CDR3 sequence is CASSLTNRNTEAFF. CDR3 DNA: TGTGCCAGCAGCCTTACAAACAGGAACACTGAAGCTTTCTTT.

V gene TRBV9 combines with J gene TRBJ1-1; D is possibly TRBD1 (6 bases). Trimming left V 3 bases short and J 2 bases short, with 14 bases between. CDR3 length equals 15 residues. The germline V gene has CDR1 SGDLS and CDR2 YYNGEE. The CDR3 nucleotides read TGTGCCAGCAGCGCCGAGGACAGAGTAAACACTGAAGCTTTCTTT. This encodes CASSAEDRVNTEAFF.

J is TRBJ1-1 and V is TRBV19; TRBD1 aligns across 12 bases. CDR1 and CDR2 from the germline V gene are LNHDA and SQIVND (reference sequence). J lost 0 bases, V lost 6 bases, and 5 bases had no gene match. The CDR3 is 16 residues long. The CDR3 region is CASSGDRGLVNTEAFF. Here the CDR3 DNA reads TGTGCCAGTAGCGGGGACAGGGGGCTCGTGAACACTGAAGCTTTCTTT.

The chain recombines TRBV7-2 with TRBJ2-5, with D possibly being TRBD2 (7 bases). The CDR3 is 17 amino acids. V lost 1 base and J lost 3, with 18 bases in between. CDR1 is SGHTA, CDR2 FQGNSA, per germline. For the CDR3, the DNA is TGTGCCAGCAGCTTAGGTTGGGGGGGGCGCGGAAAAGAGACCCAGTACTTC. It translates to CASSLGWGGRGKETQYF. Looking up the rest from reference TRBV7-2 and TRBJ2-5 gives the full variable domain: GAGVSQSPSNKVTEKGKDVELRCDPISGHTALYWYRQSLGQGLEFLIYFQGNSAPDKSGLPSDRFSAERTGGSVSTLTIQRTQQEDSAVYLCASSLGWGGRGKETQYFGPGTRLLVL.

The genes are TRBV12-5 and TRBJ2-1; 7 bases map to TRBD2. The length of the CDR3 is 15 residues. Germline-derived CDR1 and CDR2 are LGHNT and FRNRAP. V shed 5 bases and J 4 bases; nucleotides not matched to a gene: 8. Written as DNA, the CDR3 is TGTGCTAGTGGTCCGCGGGGGAACAATTACAATGAGCAGTTCTTC. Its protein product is CASGPRGNNYNEQFF.

The CDR3 loop is CASSAGQGYEQFF. The CDR3, as DNA: TGTGCCAGCAGTGCAGGACAGGGTTATGAGCAGTTCTTC. V usage is TRBV2 and J usage is TRBJ2-1; 8 bases agree with TRBD1. This CDR3 comprises 13 residues. J lost 8 bases, V lost 4 bases, and 4 bases had no gene match. Germline assignment: CDR1 SNHLY and CDR2 FYNNEI.

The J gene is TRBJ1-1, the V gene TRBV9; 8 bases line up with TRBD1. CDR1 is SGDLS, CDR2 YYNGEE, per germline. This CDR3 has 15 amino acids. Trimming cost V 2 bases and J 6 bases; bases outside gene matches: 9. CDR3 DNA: TGTGCCAGCAGCGTCCGGACAGGGCAAGGCGCTGAAGCTTTCTTT. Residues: CASSVRTGQGAEAFF. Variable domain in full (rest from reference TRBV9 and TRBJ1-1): DSGVTQTPKHLITATGQRVTLRCSPRSGDLSVYWYQQSLDQGLQFLIQYYNGEERAKGNILERFSAQQFPDLHSELNLSSLELGDSALYFCASSVRTGQGAEAFFGQGTRLTVV.